This T cell receptor beta chain was recorded in a study of molecular identifiers for immune sequencing clone quantification. This clonotype appeared many times. What it binds is unknown. TCRdb processed the PCR reads anew with MiXCR; each CDR3 protein has one entry. The table lists 15,000 to 25,000 distinct CDR3 sequences, about a fifth of them singletons. Study outcomes and limitations: Clones that exceeded 20 RNA copies held over 99% of effector molecules, yet under 1% in naive cells.

The CDR3 has 15 amino acids. The TCR originated in a human donor in good health. Some libraries in this study had Jurkat cell RNA spiked in. The chain is built from TRBV21-1 and TRBJ2-7. TRBV21-1 is designated a pseudogene. Specimen: naive CD8+ T cells from blood, with Jurkat cell RNA spiked in. Subset reported: FACS-sorted CD8+CD4-CCR7+CD45RA+ naive T cells. The CDR3 DNA sequence: TGTGCCAGCAGCAAAGCGGGTAGGGGCAACTACGAGCAGTACTTC. Translating it yields CASSKAGRGNYEQYF.